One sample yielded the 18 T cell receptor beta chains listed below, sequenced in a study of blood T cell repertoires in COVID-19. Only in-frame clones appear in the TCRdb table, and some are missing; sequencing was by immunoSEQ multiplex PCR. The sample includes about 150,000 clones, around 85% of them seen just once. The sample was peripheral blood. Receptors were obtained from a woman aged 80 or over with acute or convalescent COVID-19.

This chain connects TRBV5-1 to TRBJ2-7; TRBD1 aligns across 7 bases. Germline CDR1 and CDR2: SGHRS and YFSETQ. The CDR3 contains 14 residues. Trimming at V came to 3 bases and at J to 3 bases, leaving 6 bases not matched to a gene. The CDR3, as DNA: TGCGCCAGCAGCTCACACAGGGGTAACTACGAGCAGTACTTC. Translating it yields CASSSHRGNYEQYF. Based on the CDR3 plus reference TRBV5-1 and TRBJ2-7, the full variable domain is KAGVTQTPRYLIKTRGQQVTLSCSPISGHRSVSWYQQTPGQGLQFLFEYFSETQRNKGNFPGRFSGRQFSNSRSEMNVSTLELGDSALYLCASSSHRGNYEQYFGPGTRLTVT.

The CDR3 loop is CASSPRTGGTNEKLFF. CDR3 DNA: TGCGCCAGCAGCCCCCGGACAGGGGGGACTAATGAAAAACTGTTTTTT. This chain connects TRBV5-1 to TRBJ1-4, with 10 nucleotides matching TRBD1. The CDR3 covers 16 residues. Germline-derived CDR1 and CDR2 are SGHRS and YFSETQ. Trimming at V came to 4 bases and at J to 2 bases, leaving 5 bases not matched to a gene.

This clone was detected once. Here the CDR3 DNA reads TGTGCCAGCAGCTTAGAACGGGGGGTAGGTCAGCCCCAGCATTTT. Amino acid sequence: CASSLERGVGQPQHF. The genes are TRBV7-2 and TRBJ1-5, with a weak D call TRBD1 (5 bases). V dropped 1 base and J dropped 6 bases, with 13 bases sitting between them. Looked up from germline, CDR1 is SGHTA and CDR2 is FQGNSA. This CDR3 contains 15 residues.

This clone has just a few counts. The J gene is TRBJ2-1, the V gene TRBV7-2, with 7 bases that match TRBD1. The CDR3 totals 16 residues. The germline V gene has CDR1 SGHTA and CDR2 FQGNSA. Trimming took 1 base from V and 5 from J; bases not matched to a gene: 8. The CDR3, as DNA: TGTGCCAGCAGCTTAGTCCTCGGACAGGAGAACAATGAGCAGTTCTTC. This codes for CASSLVLGQENNEQFF.

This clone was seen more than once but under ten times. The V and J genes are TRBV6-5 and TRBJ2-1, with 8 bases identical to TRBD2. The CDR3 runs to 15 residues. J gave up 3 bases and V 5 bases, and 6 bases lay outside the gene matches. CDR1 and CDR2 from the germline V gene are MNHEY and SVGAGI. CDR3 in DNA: TGTGCCAGCAGTACCCTCGCGGGGGGCTACAATGAGCAGTTCTTC. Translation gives CASSTLAGGYNEQFF.

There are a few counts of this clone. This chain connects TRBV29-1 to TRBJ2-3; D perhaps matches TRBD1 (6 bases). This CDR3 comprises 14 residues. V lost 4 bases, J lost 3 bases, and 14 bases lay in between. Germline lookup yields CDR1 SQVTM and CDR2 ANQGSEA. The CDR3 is CSVGGGFLTDTQYF. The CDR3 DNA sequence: TGCAGCGTTGGTGGGGGCTTTTTGACAGATACGCAGTATTTT.

The CDR3 DNA sequence: TGTGCCAGCAGCTCAGGGCGCGCGTCCTACAATGAGCAGTTCTTC. Translation gives CASSSGRASYNEQFF. This sequence joins TRBV3-1 (or the pseudogene TRBV3-2) and TRBJ2-1; TRBD1 might be the D (5 bases). The CDR3 sequence is 15 residues long. V was trimmed by 5 bases and J by 1 base, leaving 12 bases between them. Per the germline V gene, CDR1 is LGHDT and CDR2 is YNNKEL (reference sequence).

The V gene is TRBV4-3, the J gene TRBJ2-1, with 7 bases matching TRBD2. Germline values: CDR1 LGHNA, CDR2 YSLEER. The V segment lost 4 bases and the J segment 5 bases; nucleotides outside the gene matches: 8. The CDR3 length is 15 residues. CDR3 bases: TGCGCCAGCAGCCCGGGGGGACTCGAAAACAATGAGCAGTTCTTC. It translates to CASSPGGLENNEQFF.

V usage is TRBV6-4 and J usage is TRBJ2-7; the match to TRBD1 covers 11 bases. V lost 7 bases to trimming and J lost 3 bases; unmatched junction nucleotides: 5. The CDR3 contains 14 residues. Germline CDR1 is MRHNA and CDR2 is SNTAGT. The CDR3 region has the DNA TGTGCCAGCAAAGAGGGGACAGGGGGCTACGAGCAGTACTTC. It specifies CASKEGTGGYEQYF.

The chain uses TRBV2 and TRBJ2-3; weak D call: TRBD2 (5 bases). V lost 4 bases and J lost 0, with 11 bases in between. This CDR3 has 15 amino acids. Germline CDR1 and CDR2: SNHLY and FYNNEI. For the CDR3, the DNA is TGTGCCAGCAGTGGGACTCGACTAAGCACAGATACGCAGTATTTT. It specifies CASSGTRLSTDTQYF. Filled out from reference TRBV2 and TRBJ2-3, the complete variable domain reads EPEVTQTPSHQVTQMGQEVILRCVPISNHLYFYWYRQILGQKVEFLVSFYNNEISEKSEIFDDQFSVERPDGSNFTLKIRSTKLEDSAMYFCASSGTRLSTDTQYFGPGTRLTVL.

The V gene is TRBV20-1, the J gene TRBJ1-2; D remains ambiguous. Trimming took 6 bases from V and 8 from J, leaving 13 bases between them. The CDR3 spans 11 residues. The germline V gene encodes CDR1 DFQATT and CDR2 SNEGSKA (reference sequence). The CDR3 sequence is CSARVPYGYTF. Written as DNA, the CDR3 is TGCAGTGCGCGGGTCCCCTACGGCTACACCTTC.

The CDR3 loop is CASSLSSGTHEKLFF. In nucleotides, the CDR3 is TGTGCCAGCAGCTTGAGTTCCGGTACCCATGAAAAACTGTTTTTT. The chain joins TRBV7-9 to TRBJ1-4, with D unresolved. Between the trimmed V and J ends, which lost 3 bases and 6 bases, there was a span of 14 bases. Germline V gene lookup returns CDR1 SEHNR and CDR2 FQNEAQ (reference sequence). The CDR3 is 15 amino acids.

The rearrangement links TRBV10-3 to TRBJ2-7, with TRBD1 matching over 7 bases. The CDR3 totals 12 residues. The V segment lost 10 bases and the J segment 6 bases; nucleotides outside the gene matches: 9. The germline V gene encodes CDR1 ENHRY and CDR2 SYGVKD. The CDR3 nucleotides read TGTGCCACCTCCCAGACAGGGACCGAGCAGTACTTC. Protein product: CATSQTGTEQYF.

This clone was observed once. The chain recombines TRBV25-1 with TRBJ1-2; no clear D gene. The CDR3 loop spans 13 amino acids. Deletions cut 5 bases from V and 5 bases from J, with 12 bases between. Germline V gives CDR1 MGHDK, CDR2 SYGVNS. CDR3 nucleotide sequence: TGTGCCAGCAGTTCCCAGGCGGGATATGGCTACACCTTC. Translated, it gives CASSSQAGYGYTF.

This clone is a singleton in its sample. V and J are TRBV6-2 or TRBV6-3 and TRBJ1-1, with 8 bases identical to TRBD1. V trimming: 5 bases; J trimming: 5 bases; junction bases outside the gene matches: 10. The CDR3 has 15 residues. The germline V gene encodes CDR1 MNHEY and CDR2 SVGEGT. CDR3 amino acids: CASSAPGTGPTEAFF. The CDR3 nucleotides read TGTGCCAGCAGTGCCCCCGGGACAGGTCCTACTGAAGCTTTCTTT.

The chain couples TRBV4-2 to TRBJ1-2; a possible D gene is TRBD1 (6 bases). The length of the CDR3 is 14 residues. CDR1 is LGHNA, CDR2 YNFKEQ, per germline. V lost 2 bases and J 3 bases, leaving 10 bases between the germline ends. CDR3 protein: CASSQTGSDYGYTF. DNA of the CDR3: TGTGCCAGCAGCCAAACAGGGTCCGACTATGGCTACACCTTC.

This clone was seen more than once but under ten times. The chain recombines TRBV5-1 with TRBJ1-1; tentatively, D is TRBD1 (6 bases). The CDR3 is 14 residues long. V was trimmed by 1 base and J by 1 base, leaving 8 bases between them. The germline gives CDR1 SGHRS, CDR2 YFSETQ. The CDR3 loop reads CASSLTGWNTEAFF. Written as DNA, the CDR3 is TGCGCCAGCAGCTTGACAGGGTGGAACACTGAAGCTTTCTTT.

In DNA, the CDR3 is TGTGCCAGCAGTTCTGCCGGCAGGGGGCGAGATGGCTACACCTTC. Amino acids: CASSSAGRGRDGYTF. The chain carries TRBV6-5 and TRBJ1-2, with 8 bases fitting TRBD1. The CDR3 consists of 15 residues. With 4 bases clipped from V and 6 bases from J, the junction kept 10 bases outside the gene matches. Germline assignment: CDR1 MNHEY and CDR2 SVGAGI.